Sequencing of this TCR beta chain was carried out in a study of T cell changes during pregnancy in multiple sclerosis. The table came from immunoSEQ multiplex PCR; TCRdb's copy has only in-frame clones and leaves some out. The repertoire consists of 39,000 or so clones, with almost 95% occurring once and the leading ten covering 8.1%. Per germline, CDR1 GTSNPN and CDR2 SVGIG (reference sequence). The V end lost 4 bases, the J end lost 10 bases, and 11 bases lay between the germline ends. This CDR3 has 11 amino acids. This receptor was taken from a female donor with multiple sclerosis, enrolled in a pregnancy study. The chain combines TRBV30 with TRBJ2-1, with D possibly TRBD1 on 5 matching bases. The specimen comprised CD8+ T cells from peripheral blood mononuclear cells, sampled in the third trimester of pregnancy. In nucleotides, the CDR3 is TGTGCCTGGACCGACAGCGCGGAGCAGTTCTTC. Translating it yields CAWTDSAEQFF.